The next 20 T cell receptor beta chains were all read from a single sample in a study of graft-versus-host responses after intestinal transplantation. No cognate antigen is known for these TCRs. Sequenced by immunoSEQ multiplex PCR; TCRdb stores in-frame clones only, minus some. The sample lists about 110,000 clones; 80% to 95% were seen once. Sample: unstimulated CD8+ T cells sorted from spleen or lymph node cells, taken before intestinal transplant. The receptors derive from a human donor who received an intestinal transplant.

V is TRBV11-2 and J is TRBJ2-5; D call uncertain. V lost 0 bases, J lost 4 bases, and 12 bases lay in between. The CDR3 extends over 15 amino acids. CDR1 is SGHAT, CDR2 FQNNGV, per germline. CDR3 coding DNA: TGTGCCAGCAGCTTAGATAGGGCCTACGGAGAGACCCAGTACTTC. Translation: CASSLDRAYGETQYF. Full variable domain (outside the CDR3, taken from reference TRBV11-2 and TRBJ2-5): EAGVAQSPRYKIIEKRQSVAFWCNPISGHATLYWYQQILGQGPKLLIQFQNNGVVDDSQLPKDRFSAERLKGVDSTLKIQPAKLEDSAVYLCASSLDRAYGETQYFGPGTRLLVL.

DNA of the CDR3: TGTGCCAGCAGTCACCTCCGGACGCTTGATTATGGCTACACCTTC. Its translation is CASSHLRTLDYGYTF. The V and J genes are TRBV28 and TRBJ1-2, with D uncertain. Germline lookup yields CDR1 MDHEN and CDR2 SYDVKM. The CDR3 runs to 15 residues. Trimming removed 5 bases at V and 5 bases at J, with 18 bases between.

The V call is TRBV11-2, the J call TRBJ2-5, with 7 bases matching TRBD1. The J call may be wrong; the DNA end is better matched by TRBJ2-7. CDR3 length: 14 amino acids. Germline values: CDR1 SGHAT, CDR2 FQNNGV. As DNA, the CDR3 is TGTGCCAGCAGCTTCGGGACAGCCTCCTACGAGCAGTACTTC. Protein sequence: CASSFGTASYEQYF.

J is TRBJ2-7 and V is TRBV30; D is possibly TRBD1 (5 bases). CDR3 size: 12 residues. Germline CDR1 GTSNPN, CDR2 SVGIG (reference sequence). Trimming removed 3 bases from V and 3 bases from J, with 9 bases in between. DNA of the CDR3: TGTGCCTGGAGGGACACATACTACGAGCAGTACTTC. It codes for CAWRDTYYEQYF.

V usage is TRBV6-5 and J usage is TRBJ2-3; D gene unclear. The CDR3 covers 13 residues. V lost 1 base and J lost 1, with 3 bases in between. CDR1 is MNHEY, CDR2 SVGAGI, per germline. CDR3: CASSYFGTDTQYF. The CDR3 coding sequence is TGTGCCAGCAGTTACTTCGGCACAGATACGCAGTATTTT.

The rearrangement uses TRBV14 and TRBJ2-1; a weak D match, TRBD2 (7 bases). CDR3 length: 15 amino acids. Germline assignment: CDR1 SGHDN and CDR2 FVKESK. V lost 2 bases to trimming and J lost 12 bases, with 20 bases between them. The CDR3 reads CASSQRGVGGPGQFF. CDR3 in DNA: TGTGCCAGCAGCCAAAGGGGGGTCGGGGGGCCGGGGCAGTTCTTC.

This chain links TRBV6-5 with TRBJ1-2; D unclear. Germline V lookup: CDR1 MNHEY, CDR2 SVGAGI. Trimming took 0 bases from V and 5 from J, leaving 13 bases between them. The CDR3 loop spans 15 amino acids. This CDR3 reads CASSYSMSEAYGYTF. The CDR3 bases are TGTGCCAGCAGTTACTCGATGTCAGAAGCTTATGGCTACACCTTC.

The J gene is TRBJ2-3, the V gene TRBV7-8; D is perhaps TRBD1 or TRBD2 (5 bases each). V was shortened by 1 base and J by 4 bases, with 9 bases between the two germline ends. The length of the CDR3 is 14 residues. Germline values: CDR1 SGHVS, CDR2 FQNEAQ. Here the CDR3 reads CASSLGGLSDTQYF. CDR3 nucleotides: TGTGCCAGCAGCTTAGGGGGGTTATCAGATACGCAGTATTTT.

The J gene is TRBJ1-2, the V gene TRBV5-5; TRBD1 might be the D (5 bases). V shed 0 bases and J shed 2 bases, with 11 bases lying between them. CDR1 SGHKS and CDR2 YYEKEE come from the germline V gene (reference sequence). The CDR3 consists of 15 residues. CDR3 in amino acids: CASSLEPGDNYGYTF. In nucleotides, the CDR3 is TGTGCCAGCAGCTTGGAGCCGGGGGACAACTATGGCTACACCTTC.

V and J are TRBV6-4 and TRBJ2-2; D not certain. V lost 3 bases, J lost 1 base, and 6 bases lay in between. The CDR3 contains 14 residues. The germline CDR1 and CDR2 sequences are MRHNA and SNTAGT. The CDR3 sequence is CASSDVWNTGELFF. The CDR3 bases are TGTGCCAGCAGTGATGTGTGGAACACCGGGGAGCTGTTTTTT.

The chain uses TRBV5-1 and TRBJ2-7; TRBD2 is a possible D gene (6 bases). The germline gives CDR1 SGHRS, CDR2 YFSETQ. V dropped 1 base and J dropped 3 bases, with 8 bases sitting between them. The CDR3 sequence is 13 residues long. The CDR3 sequence: CASSLRGFYEQYF. The CDR3 region has the DNA TGCGCCAGCAGCTTGCGGGGGTTCTACGAGCAGTACTTC.

The chain carries TRBV15 and TRBJ2-1; 9 positions agree with TRBD2. This CDR3 has 16 residues. Germline V gene data show CDR1 as LNHNV and CDR2 as YYDKDF (reference sequence). The junction had 7 bases not matched to a gene; V was cut back by 0 bases and J by 7 bases. This chain's CDR3 is CATSRESSGKGNEQFF. DNA of the CDR3: TGTGCCACCAGCAGAGAGTCTAGCGGGAAGGGGAATGAGCAGTTCTTC.

The chain carries TRBV6-5 and TRBJ2-1; TRBD1 might be the D (6 bases). Per the germline V gene, CDR1 is MNHEY and CDR2 is SVGAGI. V was shortened by 8 bases and J by 5 bases, with 16 bases between the two germline ends. CDR3 length equals 14 residues. The CDR3 coding sequence is TGTGCCAGCGGCGTACAGGGAATCAACAATGAGCAGTTCTTC. Translating it yields CASGVQGINNEQFF.

This clone was detected only once. The chain recombines TRBV9 with TRBJ2-7; D gene uncertain. The CDR3 sequence is 14 residues long. V was shortened by 0 bases and J by 1 base, with 8 bases between the two germline ends. Germline CDR1 and CDR2: SGDLS and YYNGEE. The CDR3 reads CASSVVPFSYEQYF. CDR3 coding DNA: TGTGCCAGCAGCGTAGTCCCCTTTTCCTACGAGCAGTACTTC.

The chain employs TRBV4-1 and TRBJ2-1, with 7 bases aligning to TRBD2. Germline V gene lookup returns CDR1 MGHRA and CDR2 YSYEKL. The CDR3 length is 17 residues. With V trimmed by 1 base and J by 2 bases, 8 bases remained unmatched. The CDR3 region has the DNA TGCGCCAGCAGCCAAGTAACCAGCGGGGCCCCCTACAATGAGCAGTTCTTC. Its protein product is CASSQVTSGAPYNEQFF.

The chain carries TRBV15 and TRBJ2-7; 7 bases are a match to TRBD2. This CDR3 comprises 16 residues. Germline loops: CDR1 LNHNV, CDR2 YYDKDF (reference sequence). V was pared by 5 bases and J by 4 bases, with 14 bases of the junction left unmatched. The CDR3 coding sequence is TGTGCCACCAGCCCGCGGGACTACTCGGATACGTACGAGCAGTACTTC. Residues: CATSPRDYSDTYEQYF.

The chain uses TRBV7-8 and TRBJ1-2; 7 bases agree with TRBD1. The length of the CDR3 is 14 residues. V lost 2 bases to trimming and J lost 4 bases; unmatched junction nucleotides: 4. Germline V gives CDR1 SGHVS, CDR2 FQNEAQ. Written as DNA, the CDR3 is TGTGCCAGCAGCTTAAGGGGGCTTGTCTATGGCTACACCTTC. This gives the protein CASSLRGLVYGYTF.

The V gene is TRBV25-1, the J gene TRBJ2-6; D unclear. CDR1 MGHDK and CDR2 SYGVNS come from the germline V gene. This CDR3 spans 17 amino acids. V gave up 5 bases and J gave up 0 bases, with 14 bases separating them. CDR3 protein: CASSRLGPVSGANVLTF. CDR3 DNA sequence: TGTGCCAGCAGTCGATTAGGACCGGTCTCTGGGGCCAACGTCCTGACTTTC.

The gene calls are TRBV27 and TRBJ2-5; D could derive from TRBD1 or TRBD2 (7 bases each). Trimming cost V 6 bases and J 11 bases, with 25 bases left between them. CDR3 length: 15 residues. CDR1 is MNHEY and CDR2 is SMNVEV in the germline V gene (reference sequence). CDR3 in amino acids: CASSPGGGTTYEQYF. The CDR3 DNA reads TGTGCCAGCAGCCCAGGGGGGGGGACGACTTATGAGCAGTACTTC.

The genes are TRBV27 and TRBJ1-5, with TRBD1 as a possible D gene (6 bases). Germline values: CDR1 MNHEY, CDR2 SMNVEV (reference sequence). With 3 bases removed from V and 3 bases from J, the gap between germline ends came to 9 bases. The CDR3 loop spans 14 amino acids. Here the CDR3 DNA reads TGTGCCAGCAGTTTGAGGGGGTTCAATCAGCCCCAGCATTTT. This encodes CASSLRGFNQPQHF.